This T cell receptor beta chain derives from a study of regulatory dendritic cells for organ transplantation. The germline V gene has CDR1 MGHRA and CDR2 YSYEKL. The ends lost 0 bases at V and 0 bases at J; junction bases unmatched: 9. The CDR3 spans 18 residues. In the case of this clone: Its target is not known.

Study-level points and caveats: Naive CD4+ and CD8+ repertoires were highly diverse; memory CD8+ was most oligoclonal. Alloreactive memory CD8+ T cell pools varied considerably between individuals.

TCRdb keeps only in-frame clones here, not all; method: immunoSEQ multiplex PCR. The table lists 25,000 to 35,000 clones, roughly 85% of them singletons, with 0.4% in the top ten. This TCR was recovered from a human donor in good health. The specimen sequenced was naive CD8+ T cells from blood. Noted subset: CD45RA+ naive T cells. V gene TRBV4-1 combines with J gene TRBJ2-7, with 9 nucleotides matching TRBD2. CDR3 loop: CASSQESLGRGGSYEQYF. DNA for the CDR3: TGCGCCAGCAGCCAAGAAAGTTTAGGGCGGGGGGGCTCCTACGAGCAGTACTTC.